The present TCR beta chain was sequenced within a study of response to subunit inactivated influenza vaccine. Study-level points and caveats: That few new T cells are recruited by each seasonal influenza vaccination was the authors' suggestion.

TCRdb re-analysed the RT-PCR reads in MiXCR, keeping a single row per CDR3 protein. The sample has hundreds of thousands of distinct CDR3 sequences; less than 20% are singletons. The CDR3 covers 15 residues. Per germline, CDR1 DFQATT and CDR2 SNEGSKA (reference sequence). Trimming took 0 bases from V and 0 from J, leaving 12 bases between them. This clonotype was seen a few times. Its antigen remains unidentified. The receptor comes from a man between 45 and 60 years old who received an inactivated influenza vaccine. The genes are TRBV20-1 and TRBJ2-7, with a possible D match to TRBD1 (6 bases). The starting material was PBMCs from blood, obtained approximately 13 days after vaccination. The CDR3 DNA reads TGCAGTGCTAGAGATCACAGGGCAAGCTCCTACGAGCAGTACTTC. Its translation is CSARDHRASSYEQYF.